Listed here is a single T cell receptor beta chain. CD45RO-negative CD8 cells positively selected for CCR7 made up the naive population, which excluded terminally differentiated effector memory CD45RA+ cells. These data are taken from a study of shared clonotypes between healthy human individuals. Using immunoSEQ multiplex PCR, the repertoire was profiled, and TCRdb retains in-frame clones only, with some absent. The sample lists about 680,000 clones, 92% occurring once. The sequence was obtained from a man aged 25-45 years in good health. The sequenced sample consisted of naive CD8+ T cells sorted from blood.

The CDR3 nucleotides are TGTGCCAGCAGTACTAGCCAGGGGACTAGTGGAAACACCATATATTTT. Amino acid sequence: CASSTSQGTSGNTIYF. The chain employs TRBV28 and TRBJ1-3; D might be TRBD1 (6 bases). CDR3 length: 16 amino acids. Germline CDR1 MDHEN, CDR2 SYDVKM. V lost 5 bases, J lost 3 bases, and 17 bases lay in between.